A selection of T cell receptor beta chains follows, all from one sample in a study of cytomegalovirus exposure and HLA in healthy donors. Measured with immunoSEQ multiplex PCR; TCRdb has only the in-frame clones, and not every one. The sample holds approximately 150,000 clones, approximately 90% seen once. The sample comprised PBMCs. Receptors originate from a woman under 40 in good health and CMV-seronegative. Each CDR3 is given with its conserved first and last residue. The order of the fields is D gene, V gene, J gene, clone size, CDR3 length, CDR3 protein, CDR3 DNA. A D gene is named only where the DNA matches it firmly. Clone sizes are given selectively: once, few, many, or a class where the clone is expanded.

d_call: TRBD2; v_call: TRBV7-2; j_call: TRBJ2-1; clone_size: NA; cdr3_length: 15; cdr3_aa: CASSLAGGYYNEQFF; cdr3_nt: TGTGCCAGCAGCTTAGCGGGAGGGTACTACAATGAGCAGTTCTTC
d_call: NA; v_call: TRBV4-1; j_call: TRBJ2-6; clone_size: NA; cdr3_length: 16; cdr3_aa: CASSQDRASGANVLTF; cdr3_nt: TGCGCCAGCAGCCAAGATCGCGCTTCTGGGGCCAACGTCCTGACTTTC
d_call: NA; v_call: TRBV10-2; j_call: TRBJ1-1; clone_size: NA; cdr3_length: 11; cdr3_aa: CASSDGGEAFF; cdr3_nt: TGCGCCAGCAGTGACGGGGGTGAAGCTTTCTTT
d_call: NA; v_call: TRBV27; j_call: TRBJ2-1; clone_size: NA; cdr3_length: 13; cdr3_aa: CASSFAVYNEQFF; cdr3_nt: TGTGCCAGCAGTTTCGCGGTTTACAATGAGCAGTTCTTC
d_call: TRBD2; v_call: TRBV11-2; j_call: TRBJ2-7; clone_size: NA; cdr3_length: 16; cdr3_aa: CASSPLGLAGAHEQYF; cdr3_nt: TGTGCCAGCAGCCCCCTTGGGCTAGCGGGAGCCCACGAGCAGTACTTC
d_call: TRBD2; v_call: TRBV7-7; j_call: TRBJ2-1; clone_size: NA; cdr3_length: 16; cdr3_aa: CASSSGTSGFYNEQFF; cdr3_nt: TGTGCCAGCAGCTCCGGGACTAGCGGATTTTACAATGAGCAGTTCTTC
d_call: TRBD2; v_call: TRBV6-5; j_call: TRBJ2-7; clone_size: NA; cdr3_length: 14; cdr3_aa: CASKTSGGQYEQYF; cdr3_nt: TGTGCCAGCAAGACTAGCGGGGGCCAGTACGAGCAGTACTTC
d_call: TRBD1; v_call: TRBV7-8; j_call: TRBJ2-7; clone_size: NA; cdr3_length: 16; cdr3_aa: CASSLRPGQGAAEQYF; cdr3_nt: TGTGCCAGCAGCTTAAGGCCAGGACAGGGGGCGGCCGAGCAGTACTTC
d_call: NA; v_call: TRBV18; j_call: TRBJ2-5; clone_size: NA; cdr3_length: 13; cdr3_aa: CASSPRREETQYF; cdr3_nt: TGTGCCAGCTCACCACGCCGGGAGGAGACCCAGTACTTC
d_call: TRBD2; v_call: TRBV11-2; j_call: TRBJ2-3; clone_size: NA; cdr3_length: 16; cdr3_aa: CASSSGLAGPRGTQYF; cdr3_nt: TGTGCCAGCAGCTCGGGACTAGCGGGGCCAAGGGGTACGCAGTATTTT
d_call: NA; v_call: TRBV30; j_call: TRBJ2-7; clone_size: NA; cdr3_length: 13; cdr3_aa: CAWSWGGSYEQYF; cdr3_nt: TGTGCCTGGAGTTGGGGAGGCTCCTACGAGCAGTACTTC
d_call: TRBD1; v_call: TRBV5-1; j_call: TRBJ2-2; clone_size: NA; cdr3_length: 19; cdr3_aa: CASSSQDRGHLMNTGELFF; cdr3_nt: TGCGCCAGCAGCAGCCAGGACAGGGGGCATTTAATGAACACCGGGGAGCTGTTTTTT
d_call: NA; v_call: TRBV4-1; j_call: TRBJ1-2; clone_size: NA; cdr3_length: 14; cdr3_aa: CASSPSSQGLGYTF; cdr3_nt: TGCGCCAGCAGCCCAAGTAGCCAGGGGCTAGGCTACACCTTC
d_call: TRBD2; v_call: TRBV19; j_call: TRBJ2-1; clone_size: NA; cdr3_length: 13; cdr3_aa: CASSIGGGDEQFF; cdr3_nt: TGTGCCAGTAGTATAGGCGGGGGGGATGAGCAGTTCTTC
d_call: TRBD2; v_call: TRBV6-1; j_call: TRBJ2-7; clone_size: NA; cdr3_length: 14; cdr3_aa: CASSERGLASEQYF; cdr3_nt: TGTGCCAGCAGTGAACGGGGACTAGCTTCCGAGCAGTACTTC
d_call: TRBD1; v_call: TRBV6-5; j_call: TRBJ2-7; clone_size: NA; cdr3_length: 14; cdr3_aa: CASTRDRISYEQYF; cdr3_nt: TGTGCCAGCACCCGGGACAGGATATCCTACGAGCAGTACTTC
d_call: NA; v_call: TRBV11-2; j_call: TRBJ2-1; clone_size: NA; cdr3_length: 15; cdr3_aa: CASSLPGDIYNEQFF; cdr3_nt: TGTGCCAGCAGCTTACCAGGGGACATCTACAATGAGCAGTTCTTC
d_call: NA; v_call: TRBV28; j_call: TRBJ2-7; clone_size: NA; cdr3_length: 12; cdr3_aa: CASSLGAPEQYF; cdr3_nt: TGTGCCAGCAGTCTGGGGGCACCCGAGCAGTACTTC
d_call: TRBD1; v_call: TRBV9; j_call: TRBJ2-2; clone_size: NA; cdr3_length: 17; cdr3_aa: CASSPGTGEPNTGELFF; cdr3_nt: TGTGCCAGCAGCCCTGGGACAGGGGAGCCGAACACCGGGGAGCTGTTTTTT
d_call: NA; v_call: TRBV27; j_call: TRBJ2-7; clone_size: NA; cdr3_length: 16; cdr3_aa: CASSLSRRGASSEQYF; cdr3_nt: TGTGCCAGCAGTTTATCGCGCCGGGGGGCCTCCTCCGAGCAGTACTTC
d_call: NA; v_call: TRBV5-4; j_call: TRBJ1-3; clone_size: NA; cdr3_length: 15; cdr3_aa: CASSPPGAAGNTIYF; cdr3_nt: TGTGCCAGCAGCCCACCAGGGGCAGCAGGAAACACCATATATTTT
d_call: NA; v_call: TRBV6-5; j_call: TRBJ2-3; clone_size: NA; cdr3_length: 15; cdr3_aa: CASSPTPGLTDTQYF; cdr3_nt: TGTGCCAGCAGTCCGACCCCGGGGTTGACAGATACGCAGTATTTT
d_call: TRBD2; v_call: TRBV27; j_call: TRBJ2-3; clone_size: NA; cdr3_length: 15; cdr3_aa: CASSRLAGGPDTQYF; cdr3_nt: TGTGCCAGCAGTCGTCTAGCGGGGGGGCCAGATACGCAGTATTTT
d_call: TRBD1; v_call: TRBV6-1; j_call: TRBJ1-1; clone_size: NA; cdr3_length: 13; cdr3_aa: CASSGQGNTEAFF; cdr3_nt: TGTGCCAGCAGTGGACAGGGGAACACTGAAGCTTTCTTT
d_call: NA; v_call: TRBV29-1; j_call: TRBJ2-7; clone_size: NA; cdr3_length: 12; cdr3_aa: CSVEGQGYEQYF; cdr3_nt: TGCAGCGTTGAAGGGCAGGGCTACGAGCAGTACTTC
d_call: TRBD2; v_call: TRBV10-1; j_call: TRBJ2-3; clone_size: NA; cdr3_length: 16; cdr3_aa: CASSDSSGSTTDTQYF; cdr3_nt: TGCGCCAGCAGTGACTCCAGCGGGAGTACAACAGATACGCAGTATTTT
d_call: NA; v_call: TRBV14; j_call: TRBJ1-4; clone_size: NA; cdr3_length: 15; cdr3_aa: CASSQDLAGFEKLFF; cdr3_nt: TGTGCCAGCAGCCAAGATCTAGCGGGATTCGAAAAACTGTTTTTT
d_call: NA; v_call: TRBV6-5; j_call: TRBJ1-1; clone_size: NA; cdr3_length: 16; cdr3_aa: CASSYSLQTLNTEAFF; cdr3_nt: TGTGCCAGCAGTTATTCCCTCCAGACTCTAAACACTGAAGCTTTCTTT
d_call: TRBD1; v_call: TRBV11-2; j_call: TRBJ2-6; clone_size: NA; cdr3_length: 17; cdr3_aa: CASRRQGFSSGANVLTF; cdr3_nt: TGTGCCAGCAGACGACAGGGTTTTAGCTCTGGGGCCAACGTCCTGACTTTC
d_call: NA; v_call: TRBV19; j_call: TRBJ1-1; clone_size: once; cdr3_length: 14; cdr3_aa: CASRPNRVGTEAFF; cdr3_nt: TGTGCCAGTAGGCCGAACAGGGTTGGCACTGAAGCTTTCTTT
d_call: TRBD2; v_call: TRBV7-2; j_call: TRBJ2-3; clone_size: NA; cdr3_length: 15; cdr3_aa: CASSVLAGVTDTQYF; cdr3_nt: TGTGCCAGCAGCGTACTAGCGGGGGTCACAGATACGCAGTATTTT
d_call: TRBD1; v_call: TRBV25-1; j_call: TRBJ1-1; clone_size: NA; cdr3_length: 13; cdr3_aa: CASRPGGPTEAFF; cdr3_nt: TGTGCCAGCCGACCAGGGGGGCCGACTGAAGCTTTCTTT
d_call: NA; v_call: TRBV2; j_call: TRBJ1-5; clone_size: NA; cdr3_length: 13; cdr3_aa: CASRPSFGQPQHF; cdr3_nt: TGTGCCAGCAGGCCAAGCTTCGGTCAGCCCCAGCATTTT
d_call: NA; v_call: TRBV27; j_call: TRBJ2-3; clone_size: NA; cdr3_length: 13; cdr3_aa: CASSPYNTDTQYF; cdr3_nt: TGTGCCAGCAGTCCTTACAACACAGATACGCAGTATTTT
d_call: TRBD1; v_call: TRBV6-6; j_call: TRBJ1-6; clone_size: NA; cdr3_length: 14; cdr3_aa: CAITGTENNSPLHF; cdr3_nt: TGTGCCATCACCGGGACAGAAAATAATTCACCCCTCCACTTT
d_call: TRBD2; v_call: TRBV9; j_call: TRBJ2-1; clone_size: NA; cdr3_length: 16; cdr3_aa: CASSAAGGGPYNEQFF; cdr3_nt: TGTGCCAGCAGCGCCGCCGGCGGGGGGCCCTACAATGAGCAGTTCTTC
d_call: TRBD1; v_call: TRBV29-1; j_call: TRBJ1-6; clone_size: NA; cdr3_length: 15; cdr3_aa: CSSTGQGSYNSPLHF; cdr3_nt: TGCAGCTCAACCGGACAGGGTTCCTATAATTCCCCCCTCCACTTT
d_call: TRBD1; v_call: TRBV6-1; j_call: TRBJ1-5; clone_size: few; cdr3_length: 13; cdr3_aa: CASSDRQGQPQHF; cdr3_nt: TGTGCCAGCAGTGACCGACAGGGACAGCCCCAGCATTTT
d_call: NA; v_call: TRBV19; j_call: TRBJ1-5; clone_size: NA; cdr3_length: 15; cdr3_aa: CASRRGEMNNQPQHF; cdr3_nt: TGTGCCAGTAGACGCGGGGAAATGAACAATCAGCCCCAGCATTTT
d_call: NA; v_call: TRBV9; j_call: TRBJ2-1; clone_size: NA; cdr3_length: 14; cdr3_aa: CASTKQVPSHEQFF; cdr3_nt: TGTGCCAGCACCAAGCAAGTGCCTTCTCATGAGCAGTTCTTC